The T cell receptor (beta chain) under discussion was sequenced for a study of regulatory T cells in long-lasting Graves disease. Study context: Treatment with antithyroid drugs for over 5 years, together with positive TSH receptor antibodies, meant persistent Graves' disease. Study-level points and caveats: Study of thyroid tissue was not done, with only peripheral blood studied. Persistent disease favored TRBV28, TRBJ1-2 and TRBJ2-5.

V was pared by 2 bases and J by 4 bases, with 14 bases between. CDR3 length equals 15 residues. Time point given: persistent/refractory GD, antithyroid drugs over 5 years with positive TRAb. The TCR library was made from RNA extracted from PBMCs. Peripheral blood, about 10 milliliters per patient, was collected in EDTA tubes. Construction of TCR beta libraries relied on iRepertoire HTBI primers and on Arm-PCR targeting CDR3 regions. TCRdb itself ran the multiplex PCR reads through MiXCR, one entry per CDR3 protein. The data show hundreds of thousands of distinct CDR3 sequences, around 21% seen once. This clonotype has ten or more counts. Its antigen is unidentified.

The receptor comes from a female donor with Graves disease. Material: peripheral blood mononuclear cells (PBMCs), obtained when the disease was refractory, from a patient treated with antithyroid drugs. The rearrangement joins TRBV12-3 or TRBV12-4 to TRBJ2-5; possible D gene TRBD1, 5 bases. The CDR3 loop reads CASSLREGASETQYF. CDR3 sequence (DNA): TGTGCCAGCAGTTTAAGGGAAGGGGCTTCAGAGACCCAGTACTTC.